The table lists the clone carrying this TCR beta chain with a few counts. The antigen is unknown. This specimen belongs to a study of T cell responses to AZD1222 COVID-19 vaccine. General study results and limits: At study baseline, merely over 5 AZD1222 recipients were seropositive.

Data came from immunoSEQ multiplex PCR; TCRdb stores just in-frame clones and leaves some out. Of 100,000 or so clones in the sample, 92% were seen once. This clonotype originated in an adult in good health. This sample comprised peripheral blood, obtained on day 0 of AZD1222 vaccination.

This chain's CDR3 is CASSFYSNQPQHF. The CDR3, as DNA: TGTGCCAGCAGTTTTTATAGCAATCAGCCCCAGCATTTT. The rearrangement joins TRBV27 to TRBJ1-5; D not resolved. V dropped 3 bases and J dropped 0 bases, with 3 bases sitting between them. Germline loops: CDR1 MNHEY, CDR2 SMNVEV (reference sequence). The CDR3 loop spans 13 amino acids.